This record covers a single T cell receptor beta chain. Using immunoSEQ multiplex PCR, the repertoire was profiled, and TCRdb retains in-frame clones only, with some absent. Here the sample spans 55,000 to 85,000 clones, roughly 94% being singletons. The CDR3 is made up of 13 amino acids. Germline V CDR1 and CDR2: MRHNA, SNTAGT. Trimming left V 2 bases short and J 7 bases short, with 11 bases between. These data are taken from a study of T cell changes during pregnancy in multiple sclerosis. This receptor was identified in a female donor with multiple sclerosis, enrolled in a pregnancy study. The material was peripheral blood, obtained in the third trimester of pregnancy. The chain uses TRBV6-4 and TRBJ2-5, with D perhaps matching TRBD2 (5 bases). The CDR3 sequence: CASSDRSSGTQYF. CDR3 nucleotides: TGTGCCAGCAGTGACCGGAGCAGCGGGACCCAGTACTTC.